Listed below are T cell receptor beta chains from one sample, sequenced in a study of blood T cell repertoires in COVID-19. Clones were read by immunoSEQ multiplex PCR, and TCRdb kept only the in-frame ones, dropping some. The sample contains about 140,000 clones, over 70% of which appear only once. Sequencing used peripheral blood. Source of these receptors: a woman in her fifties or sixties with acute or convalescent COVID-19. Each CDR3 is given with its conserved first and last residue. A D gene is named only where the DNA matches it firmly. Size is omitted from some rows. Given values are once, few, many or a class for expanded clones.

j_gene,v_gene,d_gene,abundance,CDR3aa,CDR3nt
TRBJ1-4,TRBV30,NA,few,CAWRSSNEKLFF,TGTGCCTGGAGGAGTAGTAATGAAAAACTGTTTTTT
TRBJ2-2,TRBV3-1/TRBV3-2,TRBD2,NA,CASSQPGLATGELFF,TGTGCCAGCAGCCAACCGGGACTAGCGACCGGGGAGCTGTTTTTT
TRBJ2-3,TRBV9,NA,NA,CASSPLLWGGTDTQYF,TGTGCCAGCAGCCCCCTTCTTTGGGGGGGCACAGATACGCAGTATTTT
TRBJ1-1,TRBV5-1,NA,NA,CATLQRAKGEAFF,TGCGCCACCCTGCAGAGGGCGAAAGGTGAAGCTTTCTTT
TRBJ2-2,TRBV2,TRBD2,NA,CASSVAGGHTGELFF,TGTGCCAGCAGTGTGGCGGGAGGCCACACCGGGGAGCTGTTTTTT
TRBJ1-2,TRBV28,NA,NA,CASSLSRVNYGYTF,TGTGCCAGCAGTTTATCCCGGGTGAACTATGGCTACACCTTC
TRBJ2-7,TRBV27,NA,NA,CASRLLGTYEQYF,TGTGCCAGCAGGTTACTAGGAACCTACGAGCAGTACTTC
TRBJ1-4,TRBV7-2,TRBD1,NA,CASNLGTGREKLFF,TGTGCCAGCAACCTAGGGACAGGGAGAGAAAAACTGTTTTTT
TRBJ2-1,TRBV2,TRBD2,few,CASSEGQFSGRPRRAEQFF,TGTGCCAGCAGTGAAGGTCAGTTTAGCGGGAGGCCCCGCAGGGCTGAGCAGTTCTTC
TRBJ2-5,TRBV27,TRBD1,NA,CASSPWTGIGETQYF,TGTGCCAGCAGTCCTTGGACAGGGATTGGAGAGACCCAGTACTTC
TRBJ1-3,TRBV5-6,TRBD1,NA,CASSLRTGGNTIYF,TGTGCCAGCAGCTTGAGGACAGGTGGAAACACCATATATTTT